Listed below are T cell receptor beta chains from one sample, sequenced in a study of CD8+CD57+ T cells in acquired aplastic anemia. MiXCR, applied by TCRdb to the reads, yields one record per CDR3 protein. The repertoire holds some 170,000 distinct CDR3 sequences, with around 48% as singletons. Sequenced: sorted CD4+, CD8+, or CD8+CD57+ T cells (not recorded which) from PBMCs. The receptor source for this set is a human donor with aplastic anemia. Each CDR3 is given with its conserved first and last residue. A D gene is named only where the DNA matches it firmly. Not all rows give a size; the values are once, few, many and, for expanded clones, a class.

J | size | V | D | CDR3 | DNA
TRBJ1-1 | NA | TRBV27 | TRBD1 | CASSLSNRGRTLNTEAFF | TGTGCCAGCAGTTTATCGAACAGGGGGCGGACACTGAACACTGAAGCTTTCTTT
TRBJ2-7 | NA | TRBV25-1 | TRBD2 | CASSSPTSGSYEQYF | TGTGCCAGCAGTTCGCCAACTAGCGGCTCCTACGAGCAGTACTTC
TRBJ2-3 | NA | TRBV15 | NA | CATSRDQRDTQYF | TGTGCCACCAGCAGAGATCAGAGGGATACGCAGTATTTT
TRBJ1-6 | many | TRBV6-1 | NA | CASRETAGSPLHF | TGTGCCAGCAGAGAGACGGCGGGATCACCCCTCCACTTT
TRBJ1-2 | many | TRBV5-6 | TRBD1 | CASSSTGGAETF | TGTGCCAGCAGCTCCACAGGGGGAGCGGAGACCTTC
TRBJ1-2 | many | TRBV9 | TRBD1 | CASSKEGAYNYGYTF | TGTGCCAGCAGCAAGGAGGGGGCCTATAACTATGGCTACACCTTC
TRBJ2-3 | few | TRBV2 | TRBD1 | CAGSGGTGVLGDTQYF | TGTGCCGGCAGTGGTGGGACAGGTGTGCTGGGAGATACGCAGTATTTT
TRBJ1-1 | few | TRBV10-2 | NA | CASSESYTEAFF | TGCGCCAGCAGTGAGTCGTACACTGAAGCTTTCTTT
TRBJ2-3 | many | TRBV12-3/TRBV12-4 | TRBD2 | CASRLRNGGLARDTQYF | TGTGCCAGCCGACTTAGGAACGGGGGACTAGCGAGAGATACGCAGTATTTT
TRBJ1-2 | many | TRBV9 | NA | CASSAEVAGDGYTF | TGTGCCAGCAGCGCAGAAGTTGCCGGGGATGGCTACACCTTC
TRBJ2-2 | once | TRBV5-4 | NA | CASSLSLLDTGELFF | TGTGCCAGCAGCTTGTCCCTACTTGACACCGGGGAGCTGTTTTTT
TRBJ2-7 | NA | TRBV24-1 | TRBD1 | CATSDSSQGSNEQYF | TGTGCCACCAGTGATTCGTCACAGGGGAGTAATGAGCAGTACTTC
TRBJ2-4 | many | TRBV15 | NA | CATSRDQGFQYF | TGTGCCACCAGCAGAGATCAGGGGTTTCAGTACTTC
TRBJ1-1 | NA | TRBV15 | TRBD1 | CATSRDRGGRLDTEAFF | TGTGCCACCAGCAGGGACAGGGGAGGCCGGTTGGACACTGAAGCTTTCTTT
TRBJ2-7 | many | TRBV12-5 | NA | CASGLPDAYEQYF | TGTGCTAGTGGTTTACCAGACGCCTACGAGCAGTACTTC
TRBJ1-2 | few | TRBV7-6 | TRBD1 | CASSPGTVYGYTF | TGTGCCAGCAGCCCAGGGACAGTCTATGGCTACACCTTC
TRBJ1-6 | NA | TRBV20-1 | NA | CSARASTGTSTPLHF | TGCAGTGCTAGAGCTTCTACCGGGACATCTACACCCCTCCACTTT
TRBJ2-3 | NA | TRBV10-3 | TRBD1 | CATAQGFTDTQYF | TGTGCCACGGCACAGGGGTTCACAGATACGCAGTATTTT
TRBJ2-7 | NA | TRBV9 | NA | CASSVQAGPYEQYF | TGTGCCAGCAGCGTACAGGCGGGGCCCTACGAGCAGTACTTC
TRBJ1-6 | NA | TRBV7-9 | TRBD1 | CASSRKQGNNSPLHF | TGTGCCAGCAGCCGCAAACAGGGGAACAATTCACCCCTCCACTTT
TRBJ1-5 | many | TRBV12-3/TRBV12-4 | NA | CASSFWGNQPQHF | TGTGCCAGCAGTTTTTGGGGCAATCAGCCCCAGCATTTT
TRBJ1-6 | NA | TRBV2 | NA | CASNTDRTYNSPLHF | TGTGCCAGCAACACTGACAGGACCTATAATTCACCCCTCCACTTT
TRBJ1-5 | NA | TRBV2 | TRBD1 | CASSGDRGSNRPQHF | TGTGCCAGCAGTGGGGACAGGGGTAGCAATCGGCCCCAGCATTTT
TRBJ1-2 | many | TRBV29-1 | NA | CSVPRGGITNYGYTF | TGCAGCGTTCCAAGGGGTGGCATTACTAACTATGGCTACACCTTC
TRBJ1-2 | many | TRBV5-6 | TRBD1 | CASSLNQGAEGYTF | TGTGCCAGCAGCTTGAACCAGGGGGCTGAGGGCTACACCTTC
TRBJ2-1 | once | TRBV24-1 | NA | CATSDVAGPNNEQFF | TGTGCCACCAGTGATGTTGCGGGGCCCAACAATGAGCAGTTCTTC
TRBJ2-1 | many | TRBV20-1 | TRBD2 | CSAKRGGEDEQFF | TGCAGTGCTAAACGGGGGGGCGAAGATGAGCAGTTCTTC
TRBJ2-2 | NA | TRBV29-1 | TRBD2 | CSVSTGTTNTGELFF | TGCAGCGTCTCTACCGGGACTACGAACACCGGGGAGCTGTTTTTT
TRBJ2-7 | NA | TRBV14 | TRBD1 | CASSRTGTGGHEQYF | TGTGCCAGCAGCCGGACCGGGACAGGGGGCCACGAGCAGTACTTC
TRBJ2-1 | NA | TRBV24-1 | NA | CATSDPTGVGGEQFF | TGTGCCACCAGTGACCCCACGGGGGTAGGGGGTGAGCAGTTCTTC
TRBJ1-2 | many | TRBV5-1 | TRBD1 | CASSLGPGTGVNGYTF | TGCGCCAGCAGCTTGGGTCCCGGGACAGGGGTGAATGGCTACACCTTC
TRBJ2-1 | once | TRBV12-1 | NA | CASSFVARYEQFF | TGTGCCAGCAGCTTTGTAGCCAGGTATGAGCAGTTCTTC
TRBJ1-2 | few | TRBV7-2 | NA | CASSPSTVYGYTF | TGTGCCAGCAGCCCCTCCACCGTCTATGGCTACACCTTC
TRBJ1-1 | many | TRBV20-1 | NA | CSARRTNTEAFF | TGCAGTGCACGGAGGACGAACACTGAAGCTTTCTTT
TRBJ2-7 | many | TRBV6-5 | NA | CASSYLPPPYEQYF | TGTGCCAGCAGTTATTTGCCCCCCCCATACGAGCAGTACTTC
TRBJ2-3 | few | TRBV5-4 | TRBD2 | CASSLRRGGLRDTQYF | TGTGCCAGCAGCTTAAGGCGGGGGGGCCTTCGGGATACGCAGTATTTT
TRBJ1-5 | many | TRBV4-3 | TRBD1 | CASSRTGDSNQPQHF | TGCGCCAGCAGCCGGACAGGGGATAGCAATCAGCCCCAGCATTTT
TRBJ1-5 | many | TRBV5-1 | NA | CASSPGQFNQPQHF | TGCGCCAGCAGCCCTGGACAGTTTAATCAGCCCCAGCATTTT
TRBJ2-7 | many | TRBV2 | TRBD1 | CASRRDRSSYEQYF | TGTGCCAGCAGGCGGGACAGGTCCTCCTACGAGCAGTACTTC
TRBJ1-1 | many | TRBV20-1 | TRBD1 | CSAPDRFSSSGSSFPTEAFF | TGCAGTGCTCCGGACAGGTTCTCGTCGAGTGGGTCGTCTTTCCCCACTGAAGCTTTCTTT
TRBJ1-1 | few | TRBV10-3 | TRBD1 | CASSYWGGTGKWITEAFF | TGTGCCAGCAGTTATTGGGGCGGGACAGGGAAGTGGATCACTGAAGCTTTCTTT
TRBJ2-7 | many | TRBV24-1 | NA | CATSEPRGEQYF | TGTGCCACCAGTGAACCCAGGGGCGAGCAGTACTTC
TRBJ1-2 | NA | TRBV20-1 | NA | CSAPKGGVTNYGYTF | TGCAGTGCCCCAAAGGGCGGCGTGACTAACTATGGCTACACCTTC
TRBJ2-2 | NA | TRBV10-1 | TRBD2 | CASSTLAANTEELVF | TGCGCCAGCAGTACACTAGCGGCGAACACCGAGGAGCTGGTTTTT
TRBJ1-1 | many | TRBV5-1 | NA | CASRPGGKGTEAFF | TGCGCCAGCAGACCCGGGGGGAAGGGCACTGAAGCTTTCTTT
TRBJ2-1 | few | TRBV7-8 | NA | CASSLDWDYNEQFF | TGTGCCAGCAGCTTGGACTGGGACTACAATGAGCAGTTCTTC
TRBJ2-7 | many | TRBV15 | NA | CATSGDGRQPYEQYF | TGTGCCACCAGCGGGGACGGCAGGCAACCCTACGAGCAGTACTTC
TRBJ1-3 | many | TRBV2 | NA | CASSDTRNTIYF | TGTGCCAGCAGTGACACTCGAAACACCATATATTTT